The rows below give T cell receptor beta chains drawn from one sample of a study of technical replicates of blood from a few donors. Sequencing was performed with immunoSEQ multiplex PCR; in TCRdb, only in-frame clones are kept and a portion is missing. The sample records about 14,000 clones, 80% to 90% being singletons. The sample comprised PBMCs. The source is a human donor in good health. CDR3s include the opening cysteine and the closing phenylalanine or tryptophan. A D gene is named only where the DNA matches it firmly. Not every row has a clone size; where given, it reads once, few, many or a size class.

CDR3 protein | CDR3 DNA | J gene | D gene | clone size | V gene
CASRRTGAQETQYF | TGTGCCAGTAGGAGGACAGGGGCGCAAGAGACCCAGTACTTC | TRBJ2-5 | TRBD1 | NA | TRBV19
CASSSTRPGTSGIAYNEQFF | TGTGCCAGCAGTTCAACTCGTCCCGGGACTAGCGGGATCGCCTACAATGAGCAGTTCTTC | TRBJ2-1 | TRBD2 | once | TRBV28
CASSPGLGTGPYEQYF | TGTGCCAGCTCACCGGGGCTCGGGACAGGCCCCTACGAGCAGTACTTC | TRBJ2-7 | TRBD1 | NA | TRBV18
CASSQDWFSGRPSISYEQYF | TGCGCCAGCAGCCAAGATTGGTTTAGCGGGAGGCCATCTATCTCCTACGAGCAGTACTTC | TRBJ2-7 | TRBD2 | NA | TRBV4-1
CASSPDTTAKNIQYF | TGTGCCAGCAGCCCGGACACTACAGCCAAAAACATTCAGTACTTC | TRBJ2-4 | NA | once | TRBV4-2
CASRRGREVGEQFF | TGTGCCAGCAGGAGAGGGCGGGAGGTGGGTGAGCAGTTCTTC | TRBJ2-1 | TRBD2 | NA | TRBV6-6
CASSSLTAVNTEAFF | TGTGCCAGCAGTTCCCTAACAGCAGTCAACACTGAAGCTTTCTTT | TRBJ1-1 | NA | NA | TRBV27
CAWSGWGTAANYGYTF | TGTGCCTGGAGTGGATGGGGGACAGCAGCTAACTATGGCTACACCTTC | TRBJ1-2 | TRBD1 | NA | TRBV30
CASSLTGDQPQHF | TGCGCCAGCAGCTTAACAGGGGATCAGCCCCAGCATTTT | TRBJ1-5 | TRBD1 | NA | TRBV5-1
CASSFYSGSGETQYF | TGTGCCAGCAGTTTCTATAGCGGGAGTGGGGAGACCCAGTACTTC | TRBJ2-5 | TRBD2 | NA | TRBV6-6
CASSKARTGPNQPQHF | TGTGCCAGCAGCAAAGCGCGGACAGGCCCAAATCAGCCCCAGCATTTT | TRBJ1-5 | NA | NA | TRBV21-1
CASTRRVSNEKLFF | TGTGCCAGCACCCGGAGGGTTTCTAATGAAAAACTGTTTTTT | TRBJ1-4 | NA | NA | TRBV13
CASSPGNAGANVLTF | TGTGCCAGCAGCCCCGGTAACGCTGGGGCCAACGTCCTGACTTTC | TRBJ2-6 | NA | NA | TRBV7-9
CASSGTGGGEQFF | TGTGCCAGTAGTGGGACAGGGGGTGGTGAGCAGTTCTTC | TRBJ2-1 | TRBD1 | NA | TRBV19
CASSLRTDGLEAFF | TGCGCCAGCAGCCTTCGGACTGATGGGCTTGAAGCTTTCTTT | TRBJ1-1 | NA | NA | TRBV5-1
CASSPWASGTYEQYF | TGTGCCAGCAGCCCATGGGCTAGCGGGACCTACGAGCAGTACTTC | TRBJ2-7 | TRBD2 | NA | TRBV7-3
CASKRLAALTDTQYF | TGCGCCAGCAAAAGACTAGCGGCCCTCACAGATACGCAGTATTTT | TRBJ2-3 | TRBD2 | NA | TRBV5-1
CASSQQTDYGYTF | TGTGCCAGCAGCCAACAGACAGACTATGGCTACACCTTC | TRBJ1-2 | NA | NA | TRBV7-9
CASSSQGAGDEQFF | TGCGCCAGCAGCTCCCAGGGGGCGGGGGATGAGCAGTTCTTC | TRBJ2-1 | NA | NA | TRBV5-1
CASSLAGGAYEQYF | TGCGCCAGCAGCTTGGCCGGCGGGGCCTACGAGCAGTACTTC | TRBJ2-7 | NA | NA | TRBV5-1
CASMPRGMGFDTQYF | TGTGCCAGCATGCCTAGGGGGATGGGGTTCGATACGCAGTATTTT | TRBJ2-3 | NA | NA | TRBV28
CASSSRPGGEQYF | TGTGCCAGCAGTTCGCGGCCAGGGGGCGAGCAGTACTTC | TRBJ2-7 | TRBD1 | NA | TRBV27
CASSEGTGGSYEQYF | TGTGCCAGCAGTGAAGGGACAGGGGGCTCCTACGAGCAGTACTTC | TRBJ2-7 | TRBD1 | NA | TRBV6-1
CASSELRGRNTGELFF | TGTGCCAGCAGTGAACTTCGCGGGAGGAACACCGGGGAGCTGTTTTTT | TRBJ2-2 | TRBD2 | NA | TRBV6-1
CASSLVGGRANEQYF | TGTGCCAGCAGCTTAGTGGGGGGGAGGGCCAACGAGCAGTACTTC | TRBJ2-7 | TRBD2 | NA | TRBV7-9
CASSPNRADYEQYF | TGTGCCAGCAGTCCCAACAGGGCCGACTACGAGCAGTACTTC | TRBJ2-7 | NA | NA | TRBV27